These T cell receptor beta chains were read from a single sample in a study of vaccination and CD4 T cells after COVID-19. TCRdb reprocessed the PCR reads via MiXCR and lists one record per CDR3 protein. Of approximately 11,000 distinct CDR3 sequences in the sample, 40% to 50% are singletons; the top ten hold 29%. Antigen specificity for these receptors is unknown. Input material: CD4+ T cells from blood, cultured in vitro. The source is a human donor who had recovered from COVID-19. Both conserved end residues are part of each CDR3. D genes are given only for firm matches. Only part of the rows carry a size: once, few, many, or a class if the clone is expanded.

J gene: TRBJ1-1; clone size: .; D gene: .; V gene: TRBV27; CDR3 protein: CASSFLGVRAHTEAFF; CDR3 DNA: TGTGCCAGCAGTTTCCTCGGGGTCCGGGCCCACACTGAAGCTTTCTTT
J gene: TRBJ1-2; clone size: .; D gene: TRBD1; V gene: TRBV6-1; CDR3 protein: CASSVGQGNRGYTF; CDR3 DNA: TGTGCCAGCAGTGTGGGACAGGGTAATCGGGGCTACACCTTC
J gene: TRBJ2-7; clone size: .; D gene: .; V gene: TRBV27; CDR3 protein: CASRGSSRGPEQYF; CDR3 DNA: TGTGCCAGCAGAGGATCGAGCAGGGGTCCGGAGCAGTACTTC
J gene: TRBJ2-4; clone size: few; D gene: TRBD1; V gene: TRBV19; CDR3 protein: CASSRWTGANKNIQYF; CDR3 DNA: TGTGCCAGTAGTCGCTGGACAGGGGCAAACAAAAACATTCAGTACTTC
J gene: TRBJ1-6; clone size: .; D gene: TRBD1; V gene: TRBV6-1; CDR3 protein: CASSEGVGQGGSPLHF; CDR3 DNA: TGTGCCAGCAGTGAAGGAGTGGGACAGGGTGGTTCACCCCTCCACTTT
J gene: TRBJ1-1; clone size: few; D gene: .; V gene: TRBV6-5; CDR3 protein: CASSYVRAGGMNTEAFF; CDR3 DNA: TGTGCCAGCAGTTACGTCCGTGCGGGGGGGATGAACACTGAAGCTTTCTTT
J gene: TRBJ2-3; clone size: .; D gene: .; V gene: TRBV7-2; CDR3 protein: CASSLEYLRTDTQYF; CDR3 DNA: TGTGCCAGCAGCTTAGAGTACCTTCGCACAGATACGCAGTATTTT
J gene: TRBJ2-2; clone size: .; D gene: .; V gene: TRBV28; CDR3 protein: CASSPGRDTGELFF; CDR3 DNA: TGTGCCAGCAGTCCCGGGCGCGACACCGGGGAGCTGTTTTTT
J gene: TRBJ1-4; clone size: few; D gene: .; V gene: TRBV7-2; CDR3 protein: CASSQPTVTNEKLFF; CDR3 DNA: TGTGCCAGCAGCCAACCGACGGTAACTAATGAAAAACTGTTTTTT
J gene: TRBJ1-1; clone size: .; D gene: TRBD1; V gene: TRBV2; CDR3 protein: CASSEGMTGRGNTEAFF; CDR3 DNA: TGTGCCAGCAGTGAAGGCATGACAGGGAGGGGGAACACTGAAGCTTTCTTT
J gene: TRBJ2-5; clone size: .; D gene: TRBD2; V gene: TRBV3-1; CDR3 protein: CASSQAGLAGGETQYF; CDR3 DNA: TGTGCCAGCAGCCAAGCGGGACTAGCGGGGGGGGAGACCCAGTACTTC